This T cell receptor beta chain was recorded in a study of T cell repertoires in cytomegalovirus infection. On the study more broadly: HLA-B-restricted CMV epitopes that are well studied were used alongside recently identified HLA-C-restricted ones. A matching HLA type, together with CMV infection, was signaled by public TCR beta signatures. Study-wide findings and caveats: CMV-specific TCR beta clonotypes restricted by HLA-C dominated the ex vivo response. Accumulated public TCR beta family frequency recognized individuals carrying CMV together with the relevant HLA.

Germline assignment: CDR1 SGHDN and CDR2 FVKESK. V lost 6 bases to trimming and J lost 5 bases; unmatched junction nucleotides: 16. CDR3 length equals 17 residues. TCRdb re-analysed the reads in MiXCR, keeping a single row per CDR3 protein. The profile shows hundreds of thousands of distinct CDR3 sequences, around a third of them singletons. With respect to this clonotype: Its antigen is as yet unknown.

The TCR comes from a human donor in good health (CMV status not recorded). Some clones in this sample may be carry-over from other donors' samples. The chain couples TRBV14 to TRBJ2-7; 10 bases are a match to TRBD1. The sequencing used cultured CD8+ T cells from PBMCs, collected from culture after CMV antigen stimulation. The DNA of the CDR3 is TGTGCCAGCAGGGCGGGACAGGGGCCAACCCTGCGCCACGAGCAGTACTTC. This translates into CASRAGQGPTLRHEQYF. The whole variable domain, remainder taken from reference TRBV14 and TRBJ2-7, is EAGVTQFPSHSVIEKGQTVTLRCDPISGHDNLYWYRRVMGKEIKFLLHFVKESKQDESGMPNNRFLAERTGGTYSTLKVQPAELEDSGVYFCASRAGQGPTLRHEQYFGPGTRLTVT.